The present TCR beta chain was sequenced within a study of identical twins. V gave up 1 base and J gave up 5 bases, with 18 bases separating them. The CDR3 extends over 16 amino acids. CDR1 is SQVTM and CDR2 is ANQGSEA in the germline V gene. Findings of the study overall: Invariant MAIT and iNKT cells are populations that could partly confound zero-insertion analyses.

TCRdb re-derived calls from the 5' RACE reads in MiXCR, one entry per CDR3 protein. This sample has some 96,000 distinct CDR3 sequences; about 5.6% occur once, and the top ten carry 9.5% to 15%. In this sample, this clonotype turned up many times. The antigen remains undetermined. The TCR was taken from a woman between 45 and 65 years old in good health. The chain carries TRBV29-1 and TRBJ2-1, with D tentatively TRBD2 (5 bases). Sequencing was carried out using memory T cells sorted from blood. CDR3 in amino acids: CSVEGRLASHHNEQFF. For the CDR3, the DNA is TGCAGCGTTGAAGGTCGGCTAGCCTCACACCACAATGAGCAGTTCTTC.